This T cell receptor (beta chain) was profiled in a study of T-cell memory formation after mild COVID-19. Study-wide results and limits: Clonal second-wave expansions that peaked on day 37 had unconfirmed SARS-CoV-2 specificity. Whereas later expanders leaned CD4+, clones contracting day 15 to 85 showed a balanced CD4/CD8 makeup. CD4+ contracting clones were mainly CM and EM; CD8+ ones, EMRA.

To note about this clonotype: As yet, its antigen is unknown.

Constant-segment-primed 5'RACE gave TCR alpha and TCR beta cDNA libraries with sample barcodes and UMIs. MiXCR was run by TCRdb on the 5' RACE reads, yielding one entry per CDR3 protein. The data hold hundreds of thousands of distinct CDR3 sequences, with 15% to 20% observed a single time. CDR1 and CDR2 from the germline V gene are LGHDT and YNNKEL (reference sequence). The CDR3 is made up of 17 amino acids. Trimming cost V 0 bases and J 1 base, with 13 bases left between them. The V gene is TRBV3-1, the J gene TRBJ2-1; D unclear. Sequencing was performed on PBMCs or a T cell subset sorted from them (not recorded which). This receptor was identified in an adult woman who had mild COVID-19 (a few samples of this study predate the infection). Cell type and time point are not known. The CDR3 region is CASSQDLTTPSYNEQFF. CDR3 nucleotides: TGTGCCAGCAGCCAAGATTTAACTACTCCATCCTACAATGAGCAGTTCTTC.